The 2 T cell receptor beta chains listed next were all sequenced from one sample in a study of blood T cell repertoires in COVID-19. Sequencing used immunoSEQ multiplex PCR; TCRdb keeps in-frame clones, though not all of them. The sample holds tens of thousands of clones, approximately 82% seen once. The sequencing input was peripheral blood. The source is a human donor in a cohort sampled during active COVID-19.

The J gene is TRBJ2-7, the V gene TRBV5-8, with 10 bases aligning to TRBD1. Unmatched junction bases numbered 17, after V lost 3 bases and J lost 11 bases. This CDR3 spans 16 amino acids. Germline CDR1 SGHTS, CDR2 YDEGEE. CDR3 residues: CASSSGTGASFVREYF. CDR3 bases: TGTGCCAGCAGCTCCGGGACAGGGGCCTCGTTCGTACGGGAGTACTTC. Variable domain in full (rest from reference TRBV5-8 and TRBJ2-7): EAGVTQSPTHLIKTRGQQATLRCSPISGHTSVYWYQQALGLGLQFLLWYDEGEERNRGNFPPRFSGRQFPNYSSELNVNALELEDSALYLCASSSGTGASFVREYFGPGTRLTVT.

This clone was detected a few times. The chain has TRBV3-1 (or the pseudogene TRBV3-2) and TRBJ1-6, with TRBD1 as a possible D gene (6 bases). Germline V gene sequence: CDR1 LGHDT, CDR2 YNNKEL (reference sequence). The CDR3 sequence is 13 residues long. Trimming shortened V by 1 base and J by 9 bases, and 7 bases separated the two germline ends. The DNA for the CDR3 is TGTGCCAGCAGCCAAGTAGGGGGTTCACCCCTCCACTTT. It encodes CASSQVGGSPLHF.